Given below is one T cell receptor beta chain in context. Its antigen is still unknown. The germline V gene has CDR1 LGHNA and CDR2 YSLEER. V lost 0 bases and J lost 6; bases outside the gene matches: 5. The CDR3 totals 15 residues. The data belong to a study of CD8+ T cells in alopecia areata. Described treatment: oral pan-JAK inhibitor, 5-10 mg twice daily. TCR sequencing used cDNA made by reverse transcription of extracted RNA. The protocol was immunoSEQ multiplex PCR, while the TCRdb copy is restricted to in-frame clones and leaves out a portion. Of more than 85,000 clones listed, 50% to 75% are singletons. Study-wide points: Tofacitinib significantly reduced both scalp clonality and expanded CD8+ clones among the top 100. With just one nonresponder, it is still uncertain whether baseline CD8+ expansion relates to response. Scalp samples also yield sequences from resident alphabeta T cells of normal skin. Unlike in mice, where it was clearer, TCR sharing across patients was less clear, possibly HLA-related.

The origin of this receptor is a human donor with alopecia areata. Sequenced here: CD8+ T cells sorted from blood, sampled at week 4, from a patient treated with tofacitinib. The rearrangement links TRBV4-3 to TRBJ1-1, with TRBD1 identical over 9 bases. As DNA, the CDR3 is TGCGCCAGCAGCCAAGATGGGACAGGGTGGCCTGAAGCTTTCTTT. It yields the protein CASSQDGTGWPEAFF.